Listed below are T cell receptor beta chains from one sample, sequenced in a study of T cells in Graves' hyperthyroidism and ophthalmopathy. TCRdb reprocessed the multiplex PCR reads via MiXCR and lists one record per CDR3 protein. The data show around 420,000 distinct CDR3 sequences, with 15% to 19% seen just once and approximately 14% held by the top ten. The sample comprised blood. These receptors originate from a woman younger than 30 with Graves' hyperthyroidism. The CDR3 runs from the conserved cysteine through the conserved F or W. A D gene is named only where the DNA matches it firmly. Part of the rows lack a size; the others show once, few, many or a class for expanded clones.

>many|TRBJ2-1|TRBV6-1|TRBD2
TGTGCCAGCAGTGAATGGCGCGGGAGCTCCTACAATGAGCAGTTCTTC
CASSEWRGSSYNEQFF
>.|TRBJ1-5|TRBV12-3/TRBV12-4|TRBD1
TGTGCCAGCAGTGGGGACAGGGTCCCCAATCAGCCCCAGCATTTT
CASSGDRVPNQPQHF
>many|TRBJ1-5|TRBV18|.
TGTGCCAGCTCACCAAAAGGCAATCAGCCCCAGCATTTT
CASSPKGNQPQHF
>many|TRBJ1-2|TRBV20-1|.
TGCAGTGCTGAGGACAAGAGGGACTATGGCTACACCTTC
CSAEDKRDYGYTF
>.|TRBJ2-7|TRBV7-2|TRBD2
TGTGCCAGCAGCCGGCGGGGGGGCAGCATCTACGAGCAGTACTTC
CASSRRGGSIYEQYF
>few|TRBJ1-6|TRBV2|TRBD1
TGTGCCAGCAGCTACAGGGGGAGAGATTCACCCCTCCACTTT
CASSYRGRDSPLHF
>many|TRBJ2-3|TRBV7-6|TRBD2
TGTGCCAGCAGCTTAGTAGCGGGGTCCACAGATACGCAGTATTTT
CASSLVAGSTDTQYF
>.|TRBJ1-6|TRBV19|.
TGTGCCAGCGGGCTTTGGAATTCACCCCTCCACTTT
CASGLWNSPLHF
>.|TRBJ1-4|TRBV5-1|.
TGCGCCAGCAGCCTAATGACGGCAAGTGAAAAACTGTTTTTT
CASSLMTASEKLFF
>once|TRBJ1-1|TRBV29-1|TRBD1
TGCAGCGTCACTATACAGGGGGCGCGAACTGAAGCTTTCTTT
CSVTIQGARTEAFF
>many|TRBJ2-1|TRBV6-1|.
TGTGCCAGCACGGACCTTAAGCACAATGAGCAGTTCTTC
CASTDLKHNEQFF
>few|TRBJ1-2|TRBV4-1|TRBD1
TGCGCCAGCAGCCAAGTTCGGGACAGGCGAGGCTACTATGGCTACACCTTC
CASSQVRDRRGYYGYTF
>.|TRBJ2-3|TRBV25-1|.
TGTGCCAGCAGTGAATGGGGCAGGGGAGGAGATACGCAGTATTTT
CASSEWGRGGDTQYF
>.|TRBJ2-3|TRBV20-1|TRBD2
TGCAGTGCATGGCTAGCGGGGGGCGCAGATACGCAGTATTTT
CSAWLAGGADTQYF
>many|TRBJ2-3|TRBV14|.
TGTGCCAGCAGCCGCCTCCGACAGGCAGATACGCAGTATTTT
CASSRLRQADTQYF
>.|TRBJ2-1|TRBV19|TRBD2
TGTGCCAGTACGGGGACTACCTACAATGAGCAGTTCTTC
CASTGTTYNEQFF
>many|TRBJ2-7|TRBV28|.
TGTGCCAGCAGCCCCCATTACCCACAGGGTTACGGTTACGAGCAGTACTTC
CASSPHYPQGYGYEQYF
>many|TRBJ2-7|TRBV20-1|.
TGCAGTGCTAGAGATCTGCCAGGGCTTGAGCAGTACTTC
CSARDLPGLEQYF
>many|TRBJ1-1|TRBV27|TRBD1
TGTGCCAGCAGTCCAGAGACAGGGGTGAACACTGAAGCTTTCTTT
CASSPETGVNTEAFF
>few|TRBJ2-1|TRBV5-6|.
TGTGCCAGCACCGCGACTGAGCTTGTTGAGCAGTTCTTC
CASTATELVEQFF
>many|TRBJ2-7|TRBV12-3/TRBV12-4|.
TGTGCCAGCAGCCCCATCTTGACTAGCTACGAGCAGTACTTC
CASSPILTSYEQYF
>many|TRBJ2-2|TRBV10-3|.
TGTGCCATCAAAGACAAGAACACCGGGGAGCTGTTTTTT
CAIKDKNTGELFF
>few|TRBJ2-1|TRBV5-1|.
TGCGCCAGCAGCTTGGCCGGACCCACGGTATACAATGAGCAGTTCTTC
CASSLAGPTVYNEQFF
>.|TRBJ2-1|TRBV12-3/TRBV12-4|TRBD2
TGTGCCAGCAGTTTACTAGCGGGCCTCCCCAATGAGCAGTTCTTC
CASSLLAGLPNEQFF
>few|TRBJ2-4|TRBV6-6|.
TGTGCCAGCAGTTACTCGAAGGGGGTCCCAAAGGGGAACATTCAGTACTTC
CASSYSKGVPKGNIQYF
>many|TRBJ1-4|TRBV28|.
TGTGCCAGCAGTGCCCAACTTATACTGGGTGAAAAACTGTTTTTT
CASSAQLILGEKLFF
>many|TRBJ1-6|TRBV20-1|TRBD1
TGCAGTGTTACCGGACAGGGGGCGAATTCACCCCTCCACTTT
CSVTGQGANSPLHF
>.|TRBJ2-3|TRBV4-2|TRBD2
TGTGCCAGCAGCCAAACTAGCGGGGGGGCCACAGATACGCAGTATTTT
CASSQTSGGATDTQYF
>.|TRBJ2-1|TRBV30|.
TGTGCCTGGAGTCCACACGGGGATGAGCAGTTCTTC
CAWSPHGDEQFF